The rows below give T cell receptor beta chains drawn from one sample of a study of CD8+CD57+ T cells in acquired aplastic anemia. TCRdb analysed the reads with MiXCR anew, one entry per CDR3 protein. This table has roughly 170,000 distinct CDR3 sequences, about 60% appearing once. Material for sequencing was sorted CD4+, CD8+, or CD8+CD57+ T cells (not recorded which) from PBMCs. These receptors originate from a human donor in good health. Each CDR3 is given with its conserved first and last residue. The D gene is left open where the match is weak. Expanded clones get a size class; other rows say once, few or many, or leave the size out.

J gene: TRBJ1-2; clone size: few; D gene: -; V gene: TRBV10-3; CDR3 protein: CAIRLNAGGQLYGYTF; CDR3 DNA: TGTGCCATCAGACTAAACGCGGGTGGACAGCTCTATGGCTACACCTTC
J gene: TRBJ1-2; clone size: many; D gene: TRBD1; V gene: TRBV9; CDR3 protein: CASSKRADRSIYGYTF; CDR3 DNA: TGTGCCAGCAGCAAACGAGCGGACAGGTCGATCTATGGCTACACCTTC
J gene: TRBJ2-6; clone size: -; D gene: -; V gene: TRBV7-8; CDR3 protein: CASSLDTGAGANVLTF; CDR3 DNA: TGTGCCAGCAGCCTTGACACGGGGGCTGGGGCCAACGTCCTGACTTTC
J gene: TRBJ2-2; clone size: -; D gene: -; V gene: TRBV25-1; CDR3 protein: CASSMRTGELFF; CDR3 DNA: TGTGCCAGCTCTATGCGGACCGGGGAGCTGTTTTTT
J gene: TRBJ2-1; clone size: many; D gene: TRBD2; V gene: TRBV15; CDR3 protein: CATSNLAGVWGEQFF; CDR3 DNA: TGTGCCACCAGCAATCTAGCGGGAGTGTGGGGTGAGCAGTTCTTC
J gene: TRBJ2-1; clone size: -; D gene: -; V gene: TRBV7-2; CDR3 protein: CASSLGGWRGNEQFF; CDR3 DNA: TGTGCCAGCAGCTTAGGGGGATGGAGGGGGAATGAGCAGTTCTTC
J gene: TRBJ1-5; clone size: -; D gene: TRBD1; V gene: TRBV7-9; CDR3 protein: CASSLGTGGDKPQHF; CDR3 DNA: TGTGCCAGCAGCTTAGGGACAGGGGGAGATAAGCCCCAGCATTTT
J gene: TRBJ1-2; clone size: -; D gene: TRBD1; V gene: TRBV5-1; CDR3 protein: CASSPAGTGGGYTF; CDR3 DNA: TGCGCCAGCAGCCCTGCCGGGACAGGGGGTGGCTACACCTTC
J gene: TRBJ2-3; clone size: -; D gene: -; V gene: TRBV15; CDR3 protein: CATSRAGSTDTQYF; CDR3 DNA: TGTGCCACCAGCAGAGCCGGAAGCACAGATACGCAGTATTTT
J gene: TRBJ1-1; clone size: -; D gene: TRBD1; V gene: TRBV10-3; CDR3 protein: CAISESFQGETEAFF; CDR3 DNA: TGTGCCATCAGTGAGTCCTTCCAGGGGGAAACTGAAGCTTTCTTT
J gene: TRBJ2-1; clone size: -; D gene: -; V gene: TRBV20-1; CDR3 protein: CSARSGQKWYNEQFF; CDR3 DNA: TGCAGTGCTAGATCGGGCCAAAAGTGGTACAATGAGCAGTTCTTC
J gene: TRBJ2-6; clone size: once; D gene: -; V gene: TRBV20-1; CDR3 protein: CSASPDLGANVLTF; CDR3 DNA: TGCAGTGCCTCACCGGACCTTGGGGCCAACGTCCTGACTTTC
J gene: TRBJ2-7; clone size: -; D gene: TRBD2; V gene: TRBV20-1; CDR3 protein: CSARDGSGGEQYF; CDR3 DNA: TGCAGTGCTAGAGATGGAAGCGGGGGTGAGCAGTACTTC
J gene: TRBJ2-3; clone size: -; D gene: TRBD2; V gene: TRBV20-1; CDR3 protein: CSARKLAGGGGDTQYF; CDR3 DNA: TGCAGTGCTAGAAAGCTAGCGGGAGGGGGGGGAGATACGCAGTATTTT
J gene: TRBJ2-5; clone size: many; D gene: -; V gene: TRBV14; CDR3 protein: CASSQYPLGGRETQYF; CDR3 DNA: TGTGCCAGCAGCCAATACCCCCTCGGCGGTAGGGAGACCCAGTACTTC
J gene: TRBJ2-5; clone size: -; D gene: -; V gene: TRBV11-2; CDR3 protein: CTSSVQYGGQETQYF; CDR3 DNA: TGTACCAGCAGCGTACAATACGGGGGTCAAGAGACCCAGTACTTC
J gene: TRBJ2-7; clone size: once; D gene: -; V gene: TRBV14; CDR3 protein: CASSQDAFLSYEQYF; CDR3 DNA: TGTGCCAGCAGCCAAGATGCGTTCCTTTCCTACGAGCAGTACTTC
J gene: TRBJ2-7; clone size: many; D gene: TRBD1; V gene: TRBV30; CDR3 protein: CAWVDGTGTYEQYF; CDR3 DNA: TGTGCCTGGGTCGACGGGACAGGGACCTACGAGCAGTACTTC
J gene: TRBJ1-2; clone size: -; D gene: TRBD1; V gene: TRBV29-1; CDR3 protein: CSVEDQDRAYGYTF; CDR3 DNA: TGCAGCGTTGAAGATCAGGACAGGGCCTATGGCTACACCTTC
J gene: TRBJ2-7; clone size: -; D gene: -; V gene: TRBV19; CDR3 protein: CASSGAGVSSYEQYF; CDR3 DNA: TGTGCCAGTTCTGGGGCCGGGGTGAGCTCCTACGAGCAGTACTTC